Only one count was recorded for the clone carrying this T cell receptor (beta chain). Recruitment covered 20 to 25 US areas and drew participants whose ages spanned roughly 18 to 100 years. The data originate from a study of blood T cell repertoires in COVID-19. Background on the study: Spain, Italy and the United States supplied samples that represented acute and convalescent COVID-19.

As originally analysed: Reference gene primer amplification gave estimated nucleated cell counts. Some clones are missing from TCRdb's copy, which holds only in-frame ones; the method was immunoSEQ multiplex PCR. The V and J calls and clone size are taken from that table; D and trimming were inferred from the DNA. This table holds over 350,000 clones, more than 75% found once. The CDR3 is 12 residues long. V lost 6 bases and J 6 bases, leaving 11 bases between the germline ends. The V gene's germline CDR1 is LNHDA and CDR2 SQIVND (reference sequence). This rearrangement joins TRBV19 to TRBJ1-1, with D maybe TRBD1 (5 bases). This TCR was recovered from a woman between 18 and 29 years old who had recovered from COVID-19. Source material: PBMCs or T cells enriched from blood (not recorded which). CDR3 bases: TGTGCCAGTAGCAATAAAGGGGCTGAAGCTTTCTTT. Translated: CASSNKGAEAFF.